Given below is one T cell receptor beta chain in context. Its specificity is unknown. With 5 bases clipped from V and 0 bases from J, the junction kept 4 bases outside the gene matches. This CDR3 contains 14 residues. CDR1 is PRHDT, CDR2 FYEKMQ, per germline (reference sequence). This specimen comes from a study of brain T cells in children with intractable seizures. Data came from immunoSEQ multiplex PCR; TCRdb stores just in-frame clones and leaves some out. The sample gives a few hundred thousand clones, about 93% of which show up once; 5.7% is in the top ten. Study results and limitations: Only CDR3 sequence similarity suggested viral specificity, without known HCMV serostatus. Pre- and post-surgery blood differed in depth, so pre-surgery absences may be undersampling.

Time point given: blood from clinic visit 5 months post-surgery; TSC patient then seizure free. Only cases whose brain tissue showed the highest T cell transcript signatures were sequenced. Before surgery, patients took at least one anti-epileptic drug. The gene calls are TRBV13 and TRBJ2-7; the match to TRBD1 covers 7 bases. Sequencing was performed on peripheral blood, taken 4 to 5 months after surgery. The receptor comes from a boy under two years old with tuberous sclerosis and intractable seizures. DNA for the CDR3: TGTGCCAGCAGCCTTAGGGACAGCTCCTACGAGCAGTACTTC. This gives the protein CASSLRDSSYEQYF. The full variable domain, in which reference TRBV13 and TRBJ2-7 provide the parts outside the CDR3, is AAGVIQSPRHLIKEKRETATLKCYPIPRHDTVYWYQQGPGQDPQFLISFYEKMQSDKGSIPDRFSAQQFSDYHSELNMSSLELGDSALYFCASSLRDSSYEQYFGPGTRLTVT.